A selection of T cell receptor beta chains follows, all from one sample in a study of blood T cell repertoires in COVID-19. The data were produced by immunoSEQ multiplex PCR, yet TCRdb's version contains in-frame clones alone and is incomplete. This repertoire shows 230,000 or so clones, roughly 80% found once; its top ten account for approximately 4.4%. Source material: peripheral blood. The receptors here all came from a man between 50 and 59 years old with active or convalescent COVID-19. CDR3s include the opening cysteine and the closing phenylalanine or tryptophan. D genes are given only for firm matches. Only part of the rows carry a size: once, few, many, or a class if the clone is expanded.

V	size	J	D	CDR3	DNA
TRBV5-6	NA	TRBJ1-1	TRBD1	CASSPIGQENTEAFF	TGTGCCAGCAGCCCGATTGGACAGGAGAACACTGAAGCTTTCTTT
TRBV5-4	NA	TRBJ1-3	TRBD1	CASSLQGGFGNTIYF	TGTGCCAGCAGCCTCCAGGGGGGCTTTGGAAACACCATATATTTT
TRBV12-5	NA	TRBJ1-5	NA	CASGLVRSGSNQPQHF	TGTGCTAGTGGTTTGGTACGGTCGGGTAGCAATCAGCCCCAGCATTTT
TRBV20-1	NA	TRBJ2-5	NA	CSASSLWGGLGETQYF	TGCAGTGCTAGTTCTCTGTGGGGGGGCCTCGGAGAGACCCAGTACTTC
TRBV2	many	TRBJ1-1	NA	CASSDRGPEAFF	TGTGCCAGCAGTGACAGGGGCCCTGAAGCTTTCTTT
TRBV10-3	NA	TRBJ2-3	NA	CAISERGSTSTDTQYF	TGTGCCATCAGCGAACGGGGGTCCACTAGCACAGATACGCAGTATTTT
TRBV6-1	NA	TRBJ1-2	TRBD1	CASSEQYRGYGYTF	TGTGCCAGCAGTGAGCAATACAGGGGCTATGGCTACACCTTC
TRBV5-1	once	TRBJ2-1	TRBD2	CASSLAGGRNEQFF	TGCGCCAGCAGCTTGGCGGGGGGGCGCAATGAGCAGTTCTTC
TRBV5-1	NA	TRBJ2-7	TRBD1	CASSPAGQGAYEQYF	TGCGCCAGCAGCCCAGCAGGACAGGGGGCCTACGAGCAGTACTTC
TRBV27	NA	TRBJ1-2	TRBD1	CASRSGTGGAGGYTF	TGTGCCAGCAGGTCCGGGACAGGTGGGGCTGGTGGCTACACCTTC
TRBV7-3	NA	TRBJ2-2	NA	CASSLMRTDENTGELFF	TGTGCCAGCAGCTTAATGAGGACAGATGAGAACACCGGGGAGCTGTTTTTT
TRBV28	NA	TRBJ1-2	NA	CASSQTQGHGYTF	TGTGCCAGCAGCCAAACCCAGGGCCATGGCTACACCTTC
TRBV14	NA	TRBJ2-5	NA	CASSQVRETQYF	TGTGCCAGCAGCCAAGTCCGGGAGACCCAGTACTTC
TRBV3-1/TRBV3-2	NA	TRBJ1-2	NA	CASSPSRSNYGYTF	TGTGCCAGCAGCCCCTCGAGGAGTAACTATGGCTACACCTTC
TRBV6-5	NA	TRBJ1-1	TRBD1	CASSYARDRGEAFF	TGTGCCAGCAGTTACGCCCGGGACAGGGGTGAAGCTTTCTTT
TRBV5-5	NA	TRBJ2-1	TRBD2	CASSPAGGGGYNEQFF	TGTGCCAGCAGCCCGGCTGGCGGGGGGGGCTACAATGAGCAGTTCTTC
TRBV12-3/TRBV12-4	NA	TRBJ1-2	NA	CASSLLHYGYTF	TGTGCCAGCAGTTTACTTCACTATGGCTACACCTTC
TRBV7-3	NA	TRBJ1-1	NA	CASSLTQITEAFF	TGTGCCAGCAGCTTAACTCAGATCACTGAAGCTTTCTTT
TRBV5-1	NA	TRBJ1-2	NA	CASSLVGMDSRNYGYTF	TGCGCCAGCAGCTTGGTTGGGATGGACAGTAGAAACTATGGCTACACCTTC
TRBV9	NA	TRBJ1-1	NA	CASSPPGGMNTEAFF	TGTGCCAGCAGCCCCCCGGGGGGAATGAACACTGAAGCTTTCTTT
TRBV7-2	NA	TRBJ2-5	NA	CASAPTGESGETQYF	TGTGCCAGCGCCCCCACCGGGGAGTCGGGAGAGACCCAGTACTTC
TRBV4-3	NA	TRBJ1-2	NA	CASSLGAPGRGGGYTF	TGCGCCAGCAGCCTGGGGGCTCCGGGGCGAGGGGGTGGCTACACCTTC
TRBV29-1	NA	TRBJ1-1	TRBD1	CSVEQGAEAFF	TGCAGCGTTGAACAGGGGGCTGAAGCTTTCTTT
TRBV6-5	NA	TRBJ2-1	NA	CASNSGTLYNEQFF	TGTGCCAGCAATTCGGGAACCCTCTACAATGAGCAGTTCTTC
TRBV25-1	NA	TRBJ1-4	NA	CASSPGGQFNEKLFF	TGTGCCAGCAGTCCTGGAGGACAGTTTAATGAAAAACTGTTTTTT
TRBV7-9	few	TRBJ2-5	TRBD2	CASSLNAGVQETQYF	TGTGCCAGCAGCTTGAACGCGGGGGTTCAAGAGACCCAGTACTTC
TRBV7-2	NA	TRBJ2-1	NA	CASSLVAGSGEQFF	TGTGCCAGCAGCTTAGTTGCGGGGTCCGGGGAGCAGTTCTTC
TRBV7-2	NA	TRBJ1-2	TRBD1	CASSLRQGAVLGGYTF	TGTGCCAGCAGTCTAAGACAGGGGGCCGTACTTGGGGGCTACACCTTC
TRBV5-1	NA	TRBJ1-5	NA	CASSPYTGESQPQHF	TGCGCCAGCAGCCCCTACACAGGAGAATCGCAGCCCCAGCATTTT
TRBV7-9	NA	TRBJ1-5	TRBD1	CAPLIRDSYQPQHF	TGTGCCCCCCTTATACGGGACAGTTATCAGCCCCAGCATTTT
TRBV5-4	NA	TRBJ1-2	NA	CASSKGPDGGYTF	TGTGCCAGCAGCAAGGGGCCAGATGGGGGCTACACCTTC
TRBV24-1	NA	TRBJ2-3	TRBD1	CATSDPGQSTDTQYF	TGTGCCACCAGTGACCCGGGACAGAGCACAGATACGCAGTATTTT
TRBV5-4	NA	TRBJ2-7	TRBD2	CASSPPGLAYEQYF	TGTGCCAGCAGCCCTCCTGGACTAGCCTACGAGCAGTACTTC
TRBV10-3	NA	TRBJ1-2	NA	CAISHGQTDFYGYTF	TGTGCCATCAGCCACGGACAGACCGACTTCTATGGCTACACCTTC
TRBV25-1	NA	TRBJ1-1	NA	CASSQPGYTEAFF	TGTGCCAGCAGTCAACCGGGATACACTGAAGCTTTCTTT
TRBV7-9	NA	TRBJ1-5	NA	CASSFGVGLWHF	TGTGCCAGCAGCTTTGGAGTGGGACTTTGGCATTTT
TRBV27	NA	TRBJ2-7	NA	CASSLSSQFSYEQYF	TGTGCCAGCAGTTTATCGTCACAATTCTCCTACGAGCAGTACTTC